The clone carrying this T cell receptor (beta chain) was detected only a few times. The target antigen is unknown. Germline CDR1 SEHNR, CDR2 FQNEAQ (reference sequence). V gave up 0 bases and J gave up 3 bases, with 12 bases separating them. The CDR3 spans 15 residues. Genomic DNA acted as the template from which TCR beta VDJ combination and CDR3 sequence profiling were carried out. One entry per CDR3 protein results from TCRdb running MiXCR on the reads. There are 160,000 or so distinct CDR3 sequences in the sample; 71% occur only once, and around 45% lies in the top ten. This record comes from a study of CD8+CD57+ T cells in acquired aplastic anemia. Turning to the study itself: DNA from sorted CD4+ and CD8+ cells averaged around 3 ug.

Only patients with CD8+CD57+ cell expansion on flow cytometry were chosen for sequencing. Study-wide points: Between patients and controls, over 25 CD8+ CDR3 sequences were found in common.

The chain is built from TRBV7-9 and TRBJ2-7, with D perhaps TRBD1 (5 bases). This sequence was found in a human donor with aplastic anemia. Sequences were obtained from sorted CD4+, CD8+, or CD8+CD57+ T cells (not recorded which) from PBMCs. The CDR3 protein is CASSLAPRVNYEQYF. In nucleotides, the CDR3 is TGTGCCAGCAGCTTAGCGCCCAGGGTGAACTACGAGCAGTACTTC.